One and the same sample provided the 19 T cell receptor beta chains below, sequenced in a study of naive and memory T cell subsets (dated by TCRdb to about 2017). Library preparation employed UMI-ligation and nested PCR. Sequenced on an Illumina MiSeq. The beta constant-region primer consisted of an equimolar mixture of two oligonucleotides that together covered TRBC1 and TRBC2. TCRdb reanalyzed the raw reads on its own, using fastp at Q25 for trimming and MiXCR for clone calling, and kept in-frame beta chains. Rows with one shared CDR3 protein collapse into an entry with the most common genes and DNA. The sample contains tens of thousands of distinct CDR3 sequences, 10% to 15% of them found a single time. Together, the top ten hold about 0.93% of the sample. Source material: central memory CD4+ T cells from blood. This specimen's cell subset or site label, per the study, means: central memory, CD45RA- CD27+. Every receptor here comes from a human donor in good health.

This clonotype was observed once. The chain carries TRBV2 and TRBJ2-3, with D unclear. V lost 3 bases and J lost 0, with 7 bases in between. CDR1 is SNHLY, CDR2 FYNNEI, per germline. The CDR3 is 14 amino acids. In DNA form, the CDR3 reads TGTGCCAGCAGTGACAAGTCTAGCACAGATACGCAGTATTTT. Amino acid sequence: CASSDKSSTDTQYF.

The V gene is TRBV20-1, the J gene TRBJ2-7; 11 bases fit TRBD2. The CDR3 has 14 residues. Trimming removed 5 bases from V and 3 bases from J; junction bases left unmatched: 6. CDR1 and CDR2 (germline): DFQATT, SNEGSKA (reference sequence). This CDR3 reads CSAYGLAGSYEQYF. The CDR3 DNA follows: TGCAGTGCTTACGGACTAGCGGGTAGCTACGAGCAGTACTTC.

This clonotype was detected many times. The CDR3 spells CASSAIAGARNEQFF. The CDR3 coding sequence is TGTGCCAGCAGCGCTATAGCGGGAGCTCGGAATGAGCAGTTCTTC. The chain joins TRBV7-3 to TRBJ2-1; 9 bases map to TRBD2. CDR3 length equals 15 residues. Germline CDR1 is SGHTA and CDR2 is FQGTGA. The trim removed 5 bases at V and 7 bases at J, leaving 9 bases unmatched.

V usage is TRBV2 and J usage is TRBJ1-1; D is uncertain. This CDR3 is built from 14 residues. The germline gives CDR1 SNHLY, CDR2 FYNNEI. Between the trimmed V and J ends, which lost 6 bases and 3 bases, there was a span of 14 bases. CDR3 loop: CASRYTGSHTEAFF. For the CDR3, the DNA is TGTGCCAGCAGATACACCGGGAGCCACACTGAAGCTTTCTTT.

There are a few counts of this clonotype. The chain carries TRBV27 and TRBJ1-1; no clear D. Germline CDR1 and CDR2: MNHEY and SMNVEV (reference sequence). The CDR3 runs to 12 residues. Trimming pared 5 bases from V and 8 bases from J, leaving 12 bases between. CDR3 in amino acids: CASSRQMGEAFF. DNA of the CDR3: TGTGCCAGCAGTCGCCAGATGGGGGAAGCTTTCTTT.

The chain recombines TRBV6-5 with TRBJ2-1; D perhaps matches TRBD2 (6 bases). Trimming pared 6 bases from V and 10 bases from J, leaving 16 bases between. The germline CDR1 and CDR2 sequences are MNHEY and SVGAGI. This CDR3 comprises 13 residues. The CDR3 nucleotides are TGTGCCAGCAGCCGCGGGGCCTTCGGGGAGCAGTTCTTC. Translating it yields CASSRGAFGEQFF.

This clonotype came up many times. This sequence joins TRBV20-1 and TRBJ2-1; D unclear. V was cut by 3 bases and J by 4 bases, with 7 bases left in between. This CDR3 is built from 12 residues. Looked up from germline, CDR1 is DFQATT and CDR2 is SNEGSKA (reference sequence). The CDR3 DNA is TGCAGTGCTAGGGCCGAGTACAATGAGCAGTTCTTC. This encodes CSARAEYNEQFF.

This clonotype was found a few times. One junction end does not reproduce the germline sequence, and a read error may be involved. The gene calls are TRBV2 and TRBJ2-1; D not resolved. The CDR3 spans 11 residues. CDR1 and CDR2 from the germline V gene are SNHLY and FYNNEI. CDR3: CASTEDLHPFF. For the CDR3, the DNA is TGTGCCAGCACTGAAGACCTCCACCCGTTCTTC.

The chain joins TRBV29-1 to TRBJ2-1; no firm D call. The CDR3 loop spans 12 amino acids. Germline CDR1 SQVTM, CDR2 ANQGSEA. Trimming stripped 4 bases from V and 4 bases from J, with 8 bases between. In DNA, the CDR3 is TGCAGCGTTGCCCTCTCTTACAATGAGCAGTTCTTC. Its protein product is CSVALSYNEQFF.

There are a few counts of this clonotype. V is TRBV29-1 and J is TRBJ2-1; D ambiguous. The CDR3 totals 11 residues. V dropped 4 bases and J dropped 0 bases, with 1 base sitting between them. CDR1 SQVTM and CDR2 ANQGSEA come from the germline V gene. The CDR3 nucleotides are TGCAGCGTTGCCTCCTACAATGAGCAGTTCTTC. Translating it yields CSVASYNEQFF.

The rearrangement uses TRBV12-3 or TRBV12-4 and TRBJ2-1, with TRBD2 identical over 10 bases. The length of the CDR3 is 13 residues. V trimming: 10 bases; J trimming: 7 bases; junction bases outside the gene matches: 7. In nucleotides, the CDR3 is TGTGCCATCGGGACTAGCGAGTTGAATGAGCAGTTCTTC. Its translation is CAIGTSELNEQFF.

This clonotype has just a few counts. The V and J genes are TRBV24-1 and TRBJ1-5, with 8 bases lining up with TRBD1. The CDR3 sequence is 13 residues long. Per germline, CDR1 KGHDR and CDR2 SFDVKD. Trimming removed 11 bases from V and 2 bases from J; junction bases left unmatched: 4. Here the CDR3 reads CAIQGQGNQPQHF. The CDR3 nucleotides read TGTGCCATACAGGGACAGGGCAATCAGCCCCAGCATTTT.

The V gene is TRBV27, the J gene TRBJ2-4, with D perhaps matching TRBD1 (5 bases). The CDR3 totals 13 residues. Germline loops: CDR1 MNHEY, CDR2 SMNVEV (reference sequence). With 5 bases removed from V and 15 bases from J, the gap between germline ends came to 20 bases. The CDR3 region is CASSVTGQSRLYF. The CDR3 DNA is TGTGCCAGCAGTGTTACAGGCCAGTCCCGATTGTACTTC.

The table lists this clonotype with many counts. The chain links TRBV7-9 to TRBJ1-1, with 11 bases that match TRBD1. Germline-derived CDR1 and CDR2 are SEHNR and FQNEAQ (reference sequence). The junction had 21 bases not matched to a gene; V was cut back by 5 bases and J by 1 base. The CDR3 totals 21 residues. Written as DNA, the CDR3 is TGTGCCAGCAGCCCATGGGCGAAGGGACAGGGGGGTCTTTGGTGGAACACTGAAGCTTTCTTT. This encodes CASSPWAKGQGGLWWNTEAFF.

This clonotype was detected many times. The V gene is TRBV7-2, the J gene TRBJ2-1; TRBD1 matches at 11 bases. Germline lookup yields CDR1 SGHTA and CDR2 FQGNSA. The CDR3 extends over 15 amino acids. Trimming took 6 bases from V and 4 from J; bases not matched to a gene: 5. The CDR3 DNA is TGTGCCAGCAGTTCCGGACAGGGGGCTTACAATGAGCAGTTCTTC. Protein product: CASSSGQGAYNEQFF.

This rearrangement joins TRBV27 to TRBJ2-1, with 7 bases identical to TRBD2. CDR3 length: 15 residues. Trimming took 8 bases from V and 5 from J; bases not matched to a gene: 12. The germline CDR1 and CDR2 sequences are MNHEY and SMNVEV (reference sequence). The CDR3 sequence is CASGRQAGLNNEQFF. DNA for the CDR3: TGTGCCAGCGGCCGCCAAGCGGGACTTAACAATGAGCAGTTCTTC.

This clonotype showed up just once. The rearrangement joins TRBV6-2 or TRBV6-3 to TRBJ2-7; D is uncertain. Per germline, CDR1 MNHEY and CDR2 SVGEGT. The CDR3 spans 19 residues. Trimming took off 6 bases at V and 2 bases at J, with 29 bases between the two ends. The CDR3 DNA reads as TGTGCCAGCAGCTACGTAACTGGCGGAACCCCGCGGAACCCCTACGAGCAGTACTTC. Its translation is CASSYVTGGTPRNPYEQYF.

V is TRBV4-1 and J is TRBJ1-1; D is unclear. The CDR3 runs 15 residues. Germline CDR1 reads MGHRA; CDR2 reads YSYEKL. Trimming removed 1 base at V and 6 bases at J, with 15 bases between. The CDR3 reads CASSQVVVANAEAFF. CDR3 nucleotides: TGCGCCAGCAGCCAAGTTGTCGTTGCTAACGCTGAAGCTTTCTTT.

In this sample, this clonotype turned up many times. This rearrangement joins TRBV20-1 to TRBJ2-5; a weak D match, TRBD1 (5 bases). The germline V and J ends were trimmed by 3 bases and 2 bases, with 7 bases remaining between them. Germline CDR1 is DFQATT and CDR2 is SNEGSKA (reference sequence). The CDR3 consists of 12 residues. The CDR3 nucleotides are TGCAGTGCTAGTCAGGGACAAGAGACCCAGTACTTC. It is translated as CSASQGQETQYF.